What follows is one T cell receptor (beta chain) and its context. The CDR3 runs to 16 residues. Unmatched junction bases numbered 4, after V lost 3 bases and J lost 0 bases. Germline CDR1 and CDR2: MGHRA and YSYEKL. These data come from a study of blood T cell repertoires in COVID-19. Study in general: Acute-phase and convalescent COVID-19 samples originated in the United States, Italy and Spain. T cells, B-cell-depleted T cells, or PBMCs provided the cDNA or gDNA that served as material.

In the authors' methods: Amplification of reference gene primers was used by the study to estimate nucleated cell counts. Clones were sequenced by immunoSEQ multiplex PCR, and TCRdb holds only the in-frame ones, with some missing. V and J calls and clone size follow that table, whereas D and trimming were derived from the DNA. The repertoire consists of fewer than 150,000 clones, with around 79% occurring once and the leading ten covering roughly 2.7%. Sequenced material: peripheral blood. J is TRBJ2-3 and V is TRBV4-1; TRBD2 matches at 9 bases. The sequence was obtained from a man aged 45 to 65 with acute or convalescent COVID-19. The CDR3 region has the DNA TGCGCCAGCAGCCATCGGCGGGGGGGAAGCACAGATACGCAGTATTTT. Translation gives CASSHRRGGSTDTQYF.